This record looks at one T cell receptor beta chain sequence and its context. The data originate from a study of blood T cell repertoires in COVID-19. About the study: Some COVID-19 samples were acute and others convalescent; all came from the United States, Italy and Spain. Sample material is recorded as cDNA or gDNA derived from T cells, B-cell-depleted T cells, or PBMCs.

The germline V gene encodes CDR1 MGHRA and CDR2 YSYEKL. The CDR3 extends over 15 amino acids. Trimming removed 1 base from V and 5 bases from J; junction bases left unmatched: 3. Authors' data handling: By means of reference gene primer amplification, nucleated cell counts were estimated. Sequenced by immunoSEQ multiplex PCR; TCRdb stores in-frame clones only, minus some. That table supplies the V and J calls and clone size; D and trimming were determined from the DNA. The sample holds 200,000 to 250,000 clones, around 81% seen once. This clonotype originated in a woman in her sixties with active or convalescent COVID-19. The chain uses TRBV4-1 and TRBJ2-5; 11 bases are a match to TRBD2. The specimen sequenced was peripheral blood. The CDR3, as DNA: TGCGCCAGCAGCCAAGTTCTAGCGGGAGGCGAGACCCAGTACTTC. Translating it yields CASSQVLAGGETQYF.